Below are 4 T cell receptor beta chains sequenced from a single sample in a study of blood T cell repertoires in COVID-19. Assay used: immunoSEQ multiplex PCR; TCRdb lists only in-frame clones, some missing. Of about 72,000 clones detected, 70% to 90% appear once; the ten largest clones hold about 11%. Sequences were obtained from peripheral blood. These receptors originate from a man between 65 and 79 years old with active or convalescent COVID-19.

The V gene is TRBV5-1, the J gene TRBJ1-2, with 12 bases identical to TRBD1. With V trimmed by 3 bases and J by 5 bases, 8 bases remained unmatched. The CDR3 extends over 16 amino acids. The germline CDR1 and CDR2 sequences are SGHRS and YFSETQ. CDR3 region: CASSSSGTGGAYGYTF. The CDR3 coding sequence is TGCGCCAGCAGCTCCAGCGGGACAGGGGGCGCGTATGGCTACACCTTC.

The CDR3 is CASSDRGGETQYF. CDR3 DNA: TGTGCCAGCAGTGACAGGGGTGGGGAGACCCAGTACTTC. The V call is TRBV28, the J call TRBJ2-5, with TRBD1 identical over 8 bases. Germline CDR1 and CDR2: MDHEN and SYDVKM. The CDR3 runs to 13 residues. V was pared by 5 bases and J by 5 bases, with 4 bases of the junction left unmatched.

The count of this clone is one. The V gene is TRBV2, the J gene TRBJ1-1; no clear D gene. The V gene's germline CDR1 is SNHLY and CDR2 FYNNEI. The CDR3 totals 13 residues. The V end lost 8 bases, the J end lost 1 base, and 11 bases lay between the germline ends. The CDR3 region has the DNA TGTGCCAGCTTTTTCAGACAGAACACTGAAGCTTTCTTT. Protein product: CASFFRQNTEAFF.

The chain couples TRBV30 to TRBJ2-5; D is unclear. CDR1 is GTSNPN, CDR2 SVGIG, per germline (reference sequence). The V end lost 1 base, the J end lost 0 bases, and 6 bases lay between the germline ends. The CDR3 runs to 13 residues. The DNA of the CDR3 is TGTGCCTGGAGTGGGGCGTACCAAGAGACCCAGTACTTC. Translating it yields CAWSGAYQETQYF.